These T cell receptor beta chains were read from a single sample in a study of long-term antiretroviral therapy in people with HIV. Profiling relied on immunoSEQ multiplex PCR, and the TCRdb table lists in-frame clones only, not all of them. The repertoire has about 30,000 clones, nearly 95% of them found once; the top ten carry around 6%. Sequencing was performed on unsorted PBMCs, taken roughly 6.5 years after starting antiretroviral therapy. The receptors derive from a woman aged 40 to 49 with HIV. The CDR3 runs from the conserved cysteine through the conserved F or W. A D gene is named only where the DNA matches it firmly. Size values are once, few and many counts, or a class for expanded clones, and some rows have none.

CDR3 DNA: TGTGCCTGGAGGACCGGGCCCGAGCAGTACTTC
CDR3 protein: CAWRTGPEQYF
clone size: NA
V gene: TRBV30
D gene: NA
J gene: TRBJ2-7

CDR3 DNA: TGTGCCATCAGTGACCCGGGACAGGGGAACACTGAAGCTTTCTTT
CDR3 protein: CAISDPGQGNTEAFF
clone size: NA
V gene: TRBV10-3
D gene: TRBD1
J gene: TRBJ1-1

CDR3 DNA: TGTGCCAGCAGCTCACAGGGGTCATGGAACACTGAAGCTTTCTTT
CDR3 protein: CASSSQGSWNTEAFF
clone size: NA
V gene: TRBV7-6
D gene: TRBD1
J gene: TRBJ1-1

CDR3 DNA: TGCGCCAGCAGCGACGGGGCTTCCGGGGGCGGGGAGCTGTTTTTT
CDR3 protein: CASSDGASGGGELFF
clone size: NA
V gene: TRBV10-2
D gene: NA
J gene: TRBJ2-2

CDR3 DNA: TGCAGCGTTGAGGAATTTCCGGGACAGGGGCCCGATAGCTCCTACAATGAGCAGTTCTTC
CDR3 protein: CSVEEFPGQGPDSSYNEQFF
clone size: once
V gene: TRBV29-1
D gene: TRBD1
J gene: TRBJ2-1

CDR3 DNA: TGTGCCAGCAGTGGCTCGACACAGGTCTCCTACGAGCAGTACTTC
CDR3 protein: CASSGSTQVSYEQYF
clone size: NA
V gene: TRBV2
D gene: NA
J gene: TRBJ2-7

CDR3 DNA: TGTGCCAGTAGTCAGGGGACTTGGAGCAATCAGCCCCAGCATTTT
CDR3 protein: CASSQGTWSNQPQHF
clone size: NA
V gene: TRBV19
D gene: NA
J gene: TRBJ1-5

CDR3 DNA: TGTGCCAGCAGTCAAGGGGGTTGGGCTGGCTACACCTTC
CDR3 protein: CASSQGGWAGYTF
clone size: NA
V gene: TRBV5-4
D gene: NA
J gene: TRBJ1-2

CDR3 DNA: TGTGCCAGCAGCTTAGCGGGGGGAAATGAGCAGTTCTTC
CDR3 protein: CASSLAGGNEQFF
clone size: NA
V gene: TRBV7-9
D gene: NA
J gene: TRBJ2-1

CDR3 DNA: TGTGCCAGCAGCTGGCTTCGGGACAGATTCTACAATGAGCAGTTCTTC
CDR3 protein: CASSWLRDRFYNEQFF
clone size: once
V gene: TRBV7-2
D gene: TRBD1
J gene: TRBJ2-1

CDR3 DNA: TGTGCCAGCAGCTCGGACAGGTCGCCTGGGGCCAACGTCCTGACTTTC
CDR3 protein: CASSSDRSPGANVLTF
clone size: NA
V gene: TRBV11-2
D gene: TRBD1
J gene: TRBJ2-6

CDR3 DNA: TGTGCCAGCAGCTTCGGTTTTAGGTCCTTCTATGGCTACACCTTC
CDR3 protein: CASSFGFRSFYGYTF
clone size: NA
V gene: TRBV7-2
D gene: NA
J gene: TRBJ1-2

CDR3 DNA: TGCGCCAGCAGCCGGATGAATGCCGAAGCGAACATGAACACTGAAGCTTTCTTT
CDR3 protein: CASSRMNAEANMNTEAFF
clone size: NA
V gene: TRBV5-1
D gene: NA
J gene: TRBJ1-1

CDR3 DNA: TGTGCCAGCAGCTTAGAGACAGGGAGCTCCTACGAGCAGTACTTC
CDR3 protein: CASSLETGSSYEQYF
clone size: NA
V gene: TRBV7-7
D gene: TRBD1
J gene: TRBJ2-7

CDR3 DNA: TGTGCCATCAGTGACGGCGGAGCCCAGCATTTT
CDR3 protein: CAISDGGAQHF
clone size: NA
V gene: TRBV10-3
D gene: NA
J gene: TRBJ1-5

CDR3 DNA: TGCGCCAGCAGCTTAGTCGGGACAGGGTCGTGGGAGACCCAGTACTTC
CDR3 protein: CASSLVGTGSWETQYF
clone size: few
V gene: TRBV5-1
D gene: TRBD1
J gene: TRBJ2-5

CDR3 DNA: TGCGCCAGCAGTTCCTCCAGGAGGACAGGGAGCACAGATACGCAGTATTTT
CDR3 protein: CASSSSRRTGSTDTQYF
clone size: NA
V gene: TRBV5-1
D gene: TRBD1
J gene: TRBJ2-3

CDR3 DNA: TGCGCCAGCAGCCAAGAGATCCGTAGCAATCAGCCCCAGCATTTT
CDR3 protein: CASSQEIRSNQPQHF
clone size: NA
V gene: TRBV4-1
D gene: NA
J gene: TRBJ1-5

CDR3 DNA: TGTGCCAGCAGCTTGGGACTCTACGGGACTAACTATGGCTACACCTTC
CDR3 protein: CASSLGLYGTNYGYTF
clone size: NA
V gene: TRBV5-6
D gene: NA
J gene: TRBJ1-2

CDR3 DNA: TGTGCCAGCAGTTTTGGGGACTCCCGGGAGACCCAGTACTTC
CDR3 protein: CASSFGDSRETQYF
clone size: NA
V gene: TRBV6-5
D gene: NA
J gene: TRBJ2-5

CDR3 DNA: TGCGCCAGCGGGACCGCGAACACCGGGGAGCTGTTTTTT
CDR3 protein: CASGTANTGELFF
clone size: NA
V gene: TRBV5-1
D gene: NA
J gene: TRBJ2-2

CDR3 DNA: TGCGCCAGCAGCGACCAGGGGGCTGCCTCTGAAGCTTTCTTT
CDR3 protein: CASSDQGAASEAFF
clone size: NA
V gene: TRBV5-1
D gene: TRBD1
J gene: TRBJ1-1

CDR3 DNA: TGCGCCAGCAGCTTAGCGGGGCTGTCCTACGAGCAGTACTTC
CDR3 protein: CASSLAGLSYEQYF
clone size: NA
V gene: TRBV5-1
D gene: TRBD2
J gene: TRBJ2-7

CDR3 DNA: TGTGCCAGCAGTTACTCCGGGGGTACCACTGAAGCTTTCTTT
CDR3 protein: CASSYSGGTTEAFF
clone size: few
V gene: TRBV6-6
D gene: NA
J gene: TRBJ1-1

CDR3 DNA: TGTGCCTGGAGCCTAGGGCAGGGCCGTAATTCACCCCTCCACTTT
CDR3 protein: CAWSLGQGRNSPLHF
clone size: NA
V gene: TRBV30
D gene: NA
J gene: TRBJ1-6

CDR3 DNA: TGTGCCAGCAGCTTGGGAGGGAACACTGAAGCTTTCTTT
CDR3 protein: CASSLGGNTEAFF
clone size: NA
V gene: TRBV5-5
D gene: NA
J gene: TRBJ1-1

CDR3 DNA: TGTGCCTGGAGTGTGGGTCAGGCCTTAAATCAGCCCCAGCATTTT
CDR3 protein: CAWSVGQALNQPQHF
clone size: once
V gene: TRBV30
D gene: NA
J gene: TRBJ1-5

CDR3 DNA: TGTGCCATCAGTGTGCAGTCGTCACTGGCCGGGGAGCTGTTTTTT
CDR3 protein: CAISVQSSLAGELFF
clone size: NA
V gene: TRBV10-3
D gene: NA
J gene: TRBJ2-2

CDR3 DNA: TGTGCCAGCAGTCCTTTTAGCGGGGGGGCCTCCGAGCAGTACTTC
CDR3 protein: CASSPFSGGASEQYF
clone size: few
V gene: TRBV7-2
D gene: TRBD2
J gene: TRBJ2-7

CDR3 DNA: TGTGCCAGCAGCTTGGCCGGGATCACAGATACGCAGTATTTT
CDR3 protein: CASSLAGITDTQYF
clone size: NA
V gene: TRBV5-6
D gene: NA
J gene: TRBJ2-3

CDR3 DNA: TGTGCCAGCAGCGAGAGGGACAAGAGCTCCTACAATGAGCAGTTCTTC
CDR3 protein: CASSERDKSSYNEQFF
clone size: NA
V gene: TRBV9
D gene: NA
J gene: TRBJ2-1

CDR3 DNA: TGTGCCTGGAGTCCCAACACCAATGGCTACACCTTC
CDR3 protein: CAWSPNTNGYTF
clone size: NA
V gene: TRBV30
D gene: NA
J gene: TRBJ1-2

CDR3 DNA: TGCGCCAGCAGCCGTGGGTTGGCTAGCGGGGCCACCTACAATGAGCAGTTCTTC
CDR3 protein: CASSRGLASGATYNEQFF
clone size: NA
V gene: TRBV4-3
D gene: TRBD2
J gene: TRBJ2-1

CDR3 DNA: TGTGCCAGTTCGAACAGGGGGCGAGAGACCCAGTACTTC
CDR3 protein: CASSNRGRETQYF
clone size: NA
V gene: TRBV19
D gene: TRBD1
J gene: TRBJ2-5

CDR3 DNA: TGTGCCAGCACCTTCCAACCCAGCACAGATACGCAGTATTTT
CDR3 protein: CASTFQPSTDTQYF
clone size: NA
V gene: TRBV7-2
D gene: NA
J gene: TRBJ2-3

CDR3 DNA: TGCGCCAGCAGCCAAAACGGGGGCAATCAAGAGACCCAGTACTTC
CDR3 protein: CASSQNGGNQETQYF
clone size: NA
V gene: TRBV4-3
D gene: NA
J gene: TRBJ2-5

CDR3 DNA: TGTGCCAGCAATCGTGTTGAGGGCACCGGGGAGCTGTTTTTT
CDR3 protein: CASNRVEGTGELFF
clone size: NA
V gene: TRBV2
D gene: NA
J gene: TRBJ2-2

CDR3 DNA: TGTGCCAGCAGTTTATCCCTAGGGGAGCACTATGGCTACACCTTC
CDR3 protein: CASSLSLGEHYGYTF
clone size: once
V gene: TRBV27
D gene: NA
J gene: TRBJ1-2

CDR3 DNA: TGTGCCACCAGCGGCGGGGGTAGCACAGATACGCAGTATTTT
CDR3 protein: CATSGGGSTDTQYF
clone size: NA
V gene: TRBV15
D gene: TRBD2
J gene: TRBJ2-3

CDR3 DNA: TGTGCCAGCAGCCAATTTGACAGGGGAATAGGAAACACCATATATTTT
CDR3 protein: CASSQFDRGIGNTIYF
clone size: NA
V gene: TRBV4-2
D gene: TRBD1
J gene: TRBJ1-3

CDR3 DNA: TGTGCCAGCAGATACAATTACAGGGACTCACCCCTCCACTTT
CDR3 protein: CASRYNYRDSPLHF
clone size: NA
V gene: TRBV6-6
D gene: NA
J gene: TRBJ1-6

CDR3 DNA: TGCGCCAGCAGTCAAGAGGCGAATCAGCCCCAGCATTTT
CDR3 protein: CASSQEANQPQHF
clone size: NA
V gene: TRBV10-2
D gene: NA
J gene: TRBJ1-5

CDR3 DNA: TGTGCCAGTAGTATTGCGGCCAACTACGAGCAGTACTTC
CDR3 protein: CASSIAANYEQYF
clone size: NA
V gene: TRBV19
D gene: NA
J gene: TRBJ2-7

CDR3 DNA: TGTGCCACCAGCCCAGGAGGGATTTTCCTAGTGGGCTACACCTTC
CDR3 protein: CATSPGGIFLVGYTF
clone size: once
V gene: TRBV15
D gene: NA
J gene: TRBJ1-2

CDR3 DNA: TGTGCCACCAGCAGAGATCGGGGGTACACTGAAGCTTTCTTT
CDR3 protein: CATSRDRGYTEAFF
clone size: NA
V gene: TRBV15
D gene: NA
J gene: TRBJ1-1

CDR3 DNA: TGTGCCAGCAGCCAGAACCCCGATCGTCTAGCAGAAATCTACGAGCAGTACTTC
CDR3 protein: CASSQNPDRLAEIYEQYF
clone size: NA
V gene: TRBV11-2
D gene: NA
J gene: TRBJ2-7

CDR3 DNA: TGTGCCAGCAGTTTTATGGGTCAGCCCCAGCATTTT
CDR3 protein: CASSFMGQPQHF
clone size: NA
V gene: TRBV27
D gene: NA
J gene: TRBJ1-5

CDR3 DNA: TGTGCCAGCAGCCAAGATCAACGTATTGATAGCAATCAGCCCCAGCATTTT
CDR3 protein: CASSQDQRIDSNQPQHF
clone size: NA
V gene: TRBV4-2
D gene: NA
J gene: TRBJ1-5

CDR3 DNA: TGTGCCAGCAGCTTGACCGGGAGCTCCTACGAGCAGTACTTC
CDR3 protein: CASSLTGSSYEQYF
clone size: NA
V gene: TRBV7-9
D gene: NA
J gene: TRBJ2-7

CDR3 DNA: TGTGCCTGGAGTACGGGCCGGGGCACTGAAGCTTTCTTT
CDR3 protein: CAWSTGRGTEAFF
clone size: NA
V gene: TRBV30
D gene: NA
J gene: TRBJ1-1

CDR3 DNA: TGTGCCAGCAGCTTAGATGTGACTAGCGGGGTGGGAGAGCAGTTCTTC
CDR3 protein: CASSLDVTSGVGEQFF
clone size: NA
V gene: TRBV7-9
D gene: TRBD2
J gene: TRBJ2-1

CDR3 DNA: TGTGCCAGCAATACGGGGACAGGGTTAAATCACTATGGCTACACCTTC
CDR3 protein: CASNTGTGLNHYGYTF
clone size: NA
V gene: TRBV5-7
D gene: TRBD1
J gene: TRBJ1-2

CDR3 DNA: TGTGCCAGCAGTTGGACAGCTGGAAACACCATATATTTT
CDR3 protein: CASSWTAGNTIYF
clone size: NA
V gene: TRBV5-6
D gene: NA
J gene: TRBJ1-3

CDR3 DNA: TGCGCCAGCAGCCCCTCCTACCAAGGGCACATTCAGTACTTC
CDR3 protein: CASSPSYQGHIQYF
clone size: NA
V gene: TRBV5-1
D gene: NA
J gene: TRBJ2-4

CDR3 DNA: TGTGCCAGCAGCTTGGCGAATTTATATGGCTACACCTTC
CDR3 protein: CASSLANLYGYTF
clone size: few
V gene: TRBV7-9
D gene: NA
J gene: TRBJ1-2

CDR3 DNA: TGTGCCAGCGCCCGAGGGAATCAGCCCCAGCATTTT
CDR3 protein: CASARGNQPQHF
clone size: NA
V gene: TRBV6-6
D gene: NA
J gene: TRBJ1-5

CDR3 DNA: TGTGCCATCAGTGAGTTCGGAGGACTTAATGAAAAACTGTTTTTT
CDR3 protein: CAISEFGGLNEKLFF
clone size: NA
V gene: TRBV10-3
D gene: NA
J gene: TRBJ1-4

CDR3 DNA: TGTGCCAGCAGACCGGACAGGGGGGGAACCGGGGAGCTGTTTTTT
CDR3 protein: CASRPDRGGTGELFF
clone size: once
V gene: TRBV5-4
D gene: TRBD1
J gene: TRBJ2-2

CDR3 DNA: TGTGCCAGCAGCGTAGGGGAGAGGTACGAGCAGTACTTC
CDR3 protein: CASSVGERYEQYF
clone size: NA
V gene: TRBV9
D gene: NA
J gene: TRBJ2-7